This T cell receptor beta chain was sequenced for a study of blood T cell repertoires in COVID-19. Study in general: Samples of COVID-19 (acute and convalescent) were obtained from the United States, Italy and Spain. The analysed material was cDNA or gDNA that came from T cells, B-cell-depleted T cells, or PBMCs.

The germline gives CDR1 SGHVS, CDR2 FQNEAQ. V shed 4 bases, J shed 2 bases, and the junction held 8 bases outside the gene matches. The CDR3 loop spans 16 amino acids. Methods used by the authors: Counts of nucleated cells, estimated from reference gene primer amplification, were obtained. The table came from immunoSEQ multiplex PCR; TCRdb's copy has only in-frame clones and leaves some out. V, J and clone size derive from that table, while D and trimming were established from the DNA sequence. The table includes 310,000 or so clones, about 85% detected once. Sequenced input: peripheral blood. This chain uses TRBV7-8 with TRBJ2-7; 10 bases align to TRBD1. This clonotype originated in a woman between 50 and 59 years old who had recovered from COVID-19. DNA of the CDR3: TGTGCCAGCAGCTCTAGCGCCGGGACAGGGGCCTACGAGCAGTACTTC. Its protein product is CASSSSAGTGAYEQYF. Complete variable domain (other parts from reference TRBV7-8 and TRBJ2-7): GAGVSQSPRYKVAKRGQDVALRCDPISGHVSLFWYQQALGQGPEFLTYFQNEAQLDKSGLPSDRFFAERPEGSVSTLKIQRTQQEDSAVYLCASSSSAGTGAYEQYFGPGTRLTVT.